This T cell receptor beta chain was captured by sequencing in a study of blood T cell repertoires in COVID-19. Across the whole study: The United States, Italy and Spain were the sources of the acute and convalescent COVID-19 samples.

The V segment lost 5 bases and the J segment 5 bases; nucleotides outside the gene matches: 11. Germline CDR1 and CDR2: MNHNY and SVGAGI (reference sequence). There are 15 residues in the CDR3. As originally analysed: It was from reference gene primer amplification that nucleated cell counts were estimated. Generated by immunoSEQ multiplex PCR, the TCRdb table keeps only in-frame clones and is missing some. The V and J calls and clone size were taken over from that table, and D and trimming were inferred from the DNA. The data contain some 66,000 clones, 70% to 90% of them singletons. The clonotype was recovered from a middle-aged man with active COVID-19. The sequenced sample was peripheral blood. V usage is TRBV6-6 and J usage is TRBJ2-5, with TRBD1 matching over 7 bases. CDR3 in DNA: TGTGCCAGCAGTAAACAACAGGGGCTTGACGAGACCCAGTACTTC. Amino acid sequence: CASSKQQGLDETQYF.